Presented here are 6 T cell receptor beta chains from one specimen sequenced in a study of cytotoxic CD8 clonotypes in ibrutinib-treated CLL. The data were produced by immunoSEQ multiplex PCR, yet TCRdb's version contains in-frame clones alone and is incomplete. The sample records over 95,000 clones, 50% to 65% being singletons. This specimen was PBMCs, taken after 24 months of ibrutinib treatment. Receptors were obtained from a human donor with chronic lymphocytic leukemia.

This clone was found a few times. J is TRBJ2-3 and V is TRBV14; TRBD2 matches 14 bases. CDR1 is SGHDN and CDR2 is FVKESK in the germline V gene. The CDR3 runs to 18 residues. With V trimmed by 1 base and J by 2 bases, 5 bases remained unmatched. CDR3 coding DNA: TGTGCCAGCAGCCAAGTGGGACTAGCGGGGGCCCCCACAGATACGCAGTATTTT. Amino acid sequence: CASSQVGLAGAPTDTQYF. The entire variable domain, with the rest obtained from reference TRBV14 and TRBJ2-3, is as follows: EAGVTQFPSHSVIEKGQTVTLRCDPISGHDNLYWYRRVMGKEIKFLLHFVKESKQDESGMPNNRFLAERTGGTYSTLKVQPAELEDSGVYFCASSQVGLAGAPTDTQYFGPGTRLTVL.

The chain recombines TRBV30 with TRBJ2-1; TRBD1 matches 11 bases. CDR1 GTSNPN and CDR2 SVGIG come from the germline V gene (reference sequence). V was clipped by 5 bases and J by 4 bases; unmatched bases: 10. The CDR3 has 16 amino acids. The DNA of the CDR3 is TGTGCCTGGGATCGCGGACAGGGGGCAATGTACAATGAGCAGTTCTTC. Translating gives CAWDRGQGAMYNEQFF.

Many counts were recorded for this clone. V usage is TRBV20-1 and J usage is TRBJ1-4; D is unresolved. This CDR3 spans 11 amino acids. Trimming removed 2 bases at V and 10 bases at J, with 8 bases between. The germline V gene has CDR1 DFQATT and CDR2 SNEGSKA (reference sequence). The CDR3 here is CSARMAVKLFF. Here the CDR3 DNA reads TGCAGTGCTAGAATGGCGGTAAAACTGTTTTTT.

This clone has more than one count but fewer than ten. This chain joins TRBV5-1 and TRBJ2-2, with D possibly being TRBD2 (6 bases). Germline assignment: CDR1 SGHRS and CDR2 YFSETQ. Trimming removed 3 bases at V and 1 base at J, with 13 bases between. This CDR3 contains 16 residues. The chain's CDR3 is CASSSVRGMNTGELFF. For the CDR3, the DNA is TGCGCCAGCAGCTCCGTACGGGGGATGAACACCGGGGAGCTGTTTTTT.

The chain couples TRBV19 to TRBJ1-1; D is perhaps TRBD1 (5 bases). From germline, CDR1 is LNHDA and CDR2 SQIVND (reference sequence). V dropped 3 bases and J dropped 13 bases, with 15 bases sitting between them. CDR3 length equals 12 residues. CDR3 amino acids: CASSMGEARGFF. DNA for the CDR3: TGTGCCAGTAGTATGGGGGAGGCACGAGGTTTCTTT. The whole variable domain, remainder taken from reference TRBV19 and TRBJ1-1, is DGGITQSPKYLFRKEGQNVTLSCEQNLNHDAMYWYRQDPGQGLRLIYYSQIVNDFQKGDIAEGYSVSREKKESFPLTVTSAQKNPTAFYLCASSMGEARGFFGQGTRLTVV.

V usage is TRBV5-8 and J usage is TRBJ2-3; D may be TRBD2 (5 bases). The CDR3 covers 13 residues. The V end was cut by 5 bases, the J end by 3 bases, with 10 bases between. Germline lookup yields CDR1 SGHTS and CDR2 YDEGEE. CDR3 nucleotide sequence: TGTGCCAGCAGGACCACGGGGACAGATACGCAGTATTTT. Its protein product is CASRTTGTDTQYF. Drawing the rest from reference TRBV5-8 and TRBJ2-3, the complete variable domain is EAGVTQSPTHLIKTRGQQATLRCSPISGHTSVYWYQQALGLGLQFLLWYDEGEERNRGNFPPRFSGRQFPNYSSELNVNALELEDSALYLCASRTTGTDTQYFGPGTRLTVL.